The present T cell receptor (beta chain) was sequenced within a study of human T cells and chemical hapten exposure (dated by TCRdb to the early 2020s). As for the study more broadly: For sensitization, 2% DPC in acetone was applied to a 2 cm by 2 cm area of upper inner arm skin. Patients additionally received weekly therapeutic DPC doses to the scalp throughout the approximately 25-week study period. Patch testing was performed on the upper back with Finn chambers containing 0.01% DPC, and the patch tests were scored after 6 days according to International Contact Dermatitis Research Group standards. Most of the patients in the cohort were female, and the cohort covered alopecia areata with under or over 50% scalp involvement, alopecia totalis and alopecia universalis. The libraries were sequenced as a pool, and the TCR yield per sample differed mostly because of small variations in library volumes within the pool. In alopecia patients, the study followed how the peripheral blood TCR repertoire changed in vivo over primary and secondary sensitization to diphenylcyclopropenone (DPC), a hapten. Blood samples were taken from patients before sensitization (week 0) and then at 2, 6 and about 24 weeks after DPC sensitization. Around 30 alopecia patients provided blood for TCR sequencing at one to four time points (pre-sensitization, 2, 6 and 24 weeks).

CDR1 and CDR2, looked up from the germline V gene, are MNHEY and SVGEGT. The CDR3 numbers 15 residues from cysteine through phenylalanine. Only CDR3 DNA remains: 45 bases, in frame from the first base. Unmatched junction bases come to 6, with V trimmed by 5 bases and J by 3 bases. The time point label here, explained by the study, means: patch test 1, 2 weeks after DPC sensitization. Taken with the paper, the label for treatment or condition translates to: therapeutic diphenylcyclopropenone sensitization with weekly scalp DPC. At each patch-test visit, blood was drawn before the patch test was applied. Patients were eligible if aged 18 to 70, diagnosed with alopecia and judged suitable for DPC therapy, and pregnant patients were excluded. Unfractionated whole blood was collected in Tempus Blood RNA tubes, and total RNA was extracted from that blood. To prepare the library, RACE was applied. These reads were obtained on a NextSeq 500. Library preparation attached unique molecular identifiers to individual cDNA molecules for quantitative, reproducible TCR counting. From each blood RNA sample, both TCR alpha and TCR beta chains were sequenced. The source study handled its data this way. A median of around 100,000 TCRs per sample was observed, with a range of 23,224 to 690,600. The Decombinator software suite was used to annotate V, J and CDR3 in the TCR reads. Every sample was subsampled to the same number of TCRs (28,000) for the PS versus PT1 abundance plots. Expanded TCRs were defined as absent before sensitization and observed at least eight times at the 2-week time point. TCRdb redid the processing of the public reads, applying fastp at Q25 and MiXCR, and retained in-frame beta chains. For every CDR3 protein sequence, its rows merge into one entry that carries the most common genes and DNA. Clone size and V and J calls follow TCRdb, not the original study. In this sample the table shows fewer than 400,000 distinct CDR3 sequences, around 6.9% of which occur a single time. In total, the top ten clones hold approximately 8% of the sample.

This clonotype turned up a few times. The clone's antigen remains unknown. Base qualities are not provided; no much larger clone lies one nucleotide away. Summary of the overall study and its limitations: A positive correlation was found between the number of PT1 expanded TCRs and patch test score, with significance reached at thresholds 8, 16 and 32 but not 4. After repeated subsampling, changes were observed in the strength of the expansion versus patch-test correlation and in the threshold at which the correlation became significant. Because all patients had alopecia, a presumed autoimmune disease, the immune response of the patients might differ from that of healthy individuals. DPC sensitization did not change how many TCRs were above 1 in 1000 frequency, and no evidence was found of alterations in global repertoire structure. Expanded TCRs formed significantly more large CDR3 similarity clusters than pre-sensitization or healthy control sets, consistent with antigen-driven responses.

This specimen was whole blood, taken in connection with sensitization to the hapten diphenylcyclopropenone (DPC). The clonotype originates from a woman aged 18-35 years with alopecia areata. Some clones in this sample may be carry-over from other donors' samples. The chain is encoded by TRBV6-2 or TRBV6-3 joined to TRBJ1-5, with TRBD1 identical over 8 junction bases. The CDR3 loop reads CASSRGQDINQPQHF. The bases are TGTGCCAGCAGTCGGGGACAGGACATCAATCAGCCCCAGCATTTT.